This T cell receptor beta chain was retrieved from a study of blood T cell repertoires in COVID-19. V lost 4 bases to trimming and J lost 1 base; unmatched junction nucleotides: 7. This CDR3 contains 15 residues. The germline gives CDR1 SGHNT, CDR2 YYREEE (reference sequence). The data were produced by immunoSEQ multiplex PCR, yet TCRdb's version contains in-frame clones alone and is incomplete. Of approximately 150,000 clones in the sample, around 72% are singletons; the top ten hold about 2%. Sequenced input: peripheral blood. V is TRBV5-4 and J is TRBJ1-1, with 7 nucleotides matching TRBD1. This receptor was taken from an older woman with acute or convalescent COVID-19. CDR3 DNA sequence: TGTGCCAGCAGCCGACCGGGACAGAGGAACACTGAAGCTTTCTTT. Its protein product is CASSRPGQRNTEAFF.